One sample yielded the 9 T cell receptor beta chains listed below, sequenced in a study of molecular identifiers for immune sequencing clone quantification. TCRdb reanalysed the PCR reads using MiXCR and keeps one entry per CDR3 protein. Among approximately 54,000 distinct CDR3 sequences listed, almost 25% were seen once. The sequencing input was naive CD8+ T cells from blood, with Jurkat cell RNA spiked in. Subset of the sample: FACS-sorted CD8+CD4-CCR7+CD45RA+ naive T cells. These receptors were obtained from a human donor in good health. Some libraries in this study had Jurkat cell RNA spiked in.

This clonotype was observed many times. The chain joins TRBV9 to TRBJ2-1; unclear D gene. The CDR3 covers 14 residues. Germline values: CDR1 SGDLS, CDR2 YYNGEE. Between the trimmed V and J ends, which lost 0 bases and 4 bases, there was a span of 8 bases. CDR3 coding DNA: TGTGCCAGCAGCGTAGCGGACCAATACAATGAGCAGTTCTTC. As protein: CASSVADQYNEQFF.

As for this clonotype: This could be a read error, since a much larger clone is one nucleotide away. V and J are TRBV6-1 and TRBJ2-1; D is uncertain. Trimming shortened V by 6 bases and J by 7 bases, and 13 bases separated the two germline ends. The V gene's germline CDR1 is MNHNS and CDR2 SASEGT. The CDR3 loop spans 13 amino acids. Written as DNA, the CDR3 is TGTGCCAGCAGCCAAGTACGGGTGAATGAGCAGTTCTTC. It yields the protein CASSQVRVNEQFF.

Details on this clonotype: A much more abundant neighbour one base away suggests this may be a read error. The rearrangement joins TRBV4-3 to TRBJ2-7, with 12 bases fitting TRBD1. The CDR3 contains 14 residues. Germline V lookup: CDR1 LGHNA, CDR2 YSLEER. The CDR3 is CASSQFGTGGERYF. CDR3 sequence (DNA): TGCGCCAGCAGCCAATTTGGGACAGGGGGCGAGCGGTACTTC.

As regards this clonotype: This may stem from a read error, because a much larger clone lies one nucleotide away. The V gene is TRBV6-2 or TRBV6-3, the J gene TRBJ2-7; TRBD2 might be the D (6 bases). CDR3 length: 14 residues. Germline loops: CDR1 MNHEY, CDR2 SVGEGT. V was shortened by 2 bases and J by 6 bases, with 14 bases between the two germline ends. The CDR3 bases are TGTGCCAGCAGTTACCGTTCACAAGCGGGCGAGCAGTACTTC. Translated: CASSYRSQAGEQYF.

This clonotype was seen at least ten times. CDR3 DNA: TGTGCCAGCAGTTTACCCCCGGGGGGCCCTGAAGATACGCAGTATTTT. Protein product: CASSLPPGGPEDTQYF. The chain combines TRBV12-3 or TRBV12-4 with TRBJ2-3; D possibly corresponds to TRBD2 (7 bases). The V end was cut by 2 bases, the J end by 5 bases, with 17 bases between. The CDR3 runs to 16 residues.

As to this clonotype: A read error is possible here, since a much larger clone lies one base away. The rearrangement links TRBV6-6 to TRBJ1-1; D may be TRBD1 (6 bases). Germline V gene lookup returns CDR1 MNHNY and CDR2 SVGAGI (reference sequence). Between the trimmed V and J ends, which lost 11 bases and 6 bases, there was a span of 22 bases. The length of the CDR3 is 14 residues. The CDR3 spells CAADVRGVYAEAFF. The CDR3 nucleotides read TGTGCCGCCGACGTAAGGGGGGTGTACGCTGAAGCTTTCTTT.

This clonotype was found many times. The genes are TRBV5-1 and TRBJ1-1, with TRBD1 as a possible D gene (6 bases). Per the germline V gene, CDR1 is SGHRS and CDR2 is YFSETQ. The CDR3 contains 15 residues. Deletions cut 0 bases from V and 4 bases from J, with 13 bases between. CDR3 protein: CASSLVRGAGTEAFF. The DNA for the CDR3 is TGCGCCAGCAGCTTGGTGCGGGGGGCCGGCACTGAAGCTTTCTTT. Variable domain in full (rest from reference TRBV5-1 and TRBJ1-1): KAGVTQTPRYLIKTRGQQVTLSCSPISGHRSVSWYQQTPGQGLQFLFEYFSETQRNKGNFPGRFSGRQFSNSRSEMNVSTLELGDSALYLCASSLVRGAGTEAFFGQGTRLTVV.

This clonotype has just a few counts. A much larger clone differs by one base, so this may be a read error. V gene TRBV4-2 combines with J gene TRBJ2-7; tentatively, D is TRBD1 (6 bases). The CDR3 covers 14 residues. The V end lost 1 base, the J end lost 9 bases, and 16 bases lay between the germline ends. Germline CDR1 and CDR2: LGHNA and YNFKEQ. The DNA of the CDR3 is TGTGCCAGCAGCCAAGCACAGGGATCGGGCGGGCAGTACTTC. Encoded protein: CASSQAQGSGGQYF.

This clonotype was seen ten or more times. The J gene is TRBJ2-2, the V gene TRBV4-3; no definite D call. V was clipped by 1 base and J by 1 base, with 4 bases between them. Germline values: CDR1 LGHNA, CDR2 YSLEER. The CDR3 spans 14 residues. DNA of the CDR3: TGCGCCAGCAGCCAAGTGGAGAACACCGGGGAGCTGTTTTTT. As protein: CASSQVENTGELFF.